This T cell receptor (beta chain) derives from a study of response to subunit inactivated influenza vaccine. Study-level results: With each seasonal influenza vaccination, the authors suggested, few new T cells are recruited.

For this clonotype: Its cognate antigen is unknown.

The germline CDR1 and CDR2 sequences are MNHEY and SVGEGT. The J segment lost 6 bases and the V segment lost 4 bases, leaving 12 bases of the junction unmatched. This CDR3 has 16 amino acids. TCRdb recomputed calls from the RT-PCR reads with MiXCR, one row per CDR3 protein. In the table there are a few hundred thousand distinct CDR3 sequences, about 20% of which are singletons. The rearrangement joins TRBV6-2 or TRBV6-3 to TRBJ2-3, with TRBD2 matching 8 bases. The origin of this receptor is a man in his fifties or sixties who received an inactivated influenza vaccine. Sequences were derived from PBMCs from blood, sampled 21 months after vaccination. CDR3: CASSFGLAGGLDTQYF. In nucleotides, the CDR3 is TGTGCCAGCAGTTTTGGACTAGCCGGGGGTTTGGATACGCAGTATTTT.